These 18 T cell receptor beta chains came from one sample sequenced in a study of blood T cell repertoires in COVID-19. The assay was immunoSEQ multiplex PCR, and TCRdb's table has in-frame clones only and misses some. The sample holds around 15,000 clones, roughly 79% seen once. Sequenced: peripheral blood. The receptors shown here come from a man between 65 and 85 years old with active or convalescent COVID-19.

The V call is TRBV5-1, the J call TRBJ2-2, with TRBD1 as a possible D gene (6 bases). Per the germline V gene, CDR1 is SGHRS and CDR2 is YFSETQ. CDR3 length equals 16 residues. Trimming removed 0 bases at V and 4 bases at J, with 13 bases between. The CDR3 DNA sequence: TGCGCCAGCAGCTTGGTTAAGGGGACAAGCACCGGGGAGCTGTTTTTT. Its protein is CASSLVKGTSTGELFF.

This clone has only a few counts. This chain connects TRBV15 to TRBJ2-3; TRBD2 matches at 12 bases. CDR1 LNHNV and CDR2 YYDKDF come from the germline V gene (reference sequence). V lost 1 base and J lost 5; bases outside the gene matches: 7. This CDR3 is built from 17 residues. The CDR3 loop reads CATSRGWLAGGIDTQYF. CDR3 DNA: TGTGCCACCAGCAGAGGATGGCTAGCGGGGGGGATAGATACGCAGTATTTT.

The rearrangement links TRBV5-1 to TRBJ1-1; D ambiguous. Deletions cut 2 bases from V and 6 bases from J, with 14 bases between. Germline-derived CDR1 and CDR2 are SGHRS and YFSETQ. CDR3 length: 14 residues. CDR3 sequence reads: CASSLRQGGSEAFF. For the CDR3, the DNA is TGCGCCAGCAGCTTACGACAAGGTGGCTCTGAAGCTTTCTTT.

The chain uses TRBV12-3 or TRBV12-4 and TRBJ1-2; unclear D gene. Trimming stripped 1 base from V and 5 bases from J, with 8 bases between. The CDR3 contains 13 residues. The CDR3 sequence: CASSLGVEYGYTF. CDR3 bases: TGTGCCAGCAGTTTAGGGGTGGAGTATGGCTACACCTTC.

The chain is built from TRBV11-3 and TRBJ2-7; D is ambiguous. Trimming pared 1 base from V and 7 bases from J, leaving 8 bases between. CDR1 and CDR2 from the germline V gene are SGHNT and YENEEA. The CDR3 loop spans 12 amino acids. Here the CDR3 reads CASSLGGREQYF. In DNA form, the CDR3 reads TGTGCCAGCAGCTTAGGCGGAAGGGAGCAGTACTTC.

The chain recombines TRBV6-5 with TRBJ2-7, with TRBD1 matching over 10 bases. Germline CDR1 is MNHEY and CDR2 is SVGAGI. Losses at the gene ends were 0 bases for V and 6 bases for J; bases not matched to a gene: 5. CDR3 length equals 15 residues. The DNA for the CDR3 is TGTGCCAGCAGTTACTCACCCCGGGACAGGGGCGAGCAGTACTTC. This codes for CASSYSPRDRGEQYF.

On this clone: The sample carries other DNA sequences with the same CDR3. The chain links TRBV24-1 to TRBJ2-5, with D hard to call. V dropped 5 bases and J dropped 5 bases, with 5 bases sitting between them. Germline loops: CDR1 KGHDR, CDR2 SFDVKD. This CDR3 region has 11 residues. This CDR3 reads CATSAGETQYF. In nucleotides, the CDR3 is TGTGCCACCAGTGCCGGGGAGACCCAGTACTTC.

This clone turned up a few times. CDR3 amino acids: CASSLEQYNSPLHF. CDR3 nucleotide sequence: TGTGCCAGCAGCTTAGAACAGTATAATTCACCCCTCCACTTT. This chain links TRBV7-9 with TRBJ1-6; the D is unclear. V lost 1 base and J 4 bases, leaving 5 bases between the germline ends. The CDR3 totals 14 residues. Germline V CDR1 and CDR2: SEHNR, FQNEAQ (reference sequence).

This chain uses TRBV24-1 with TRBJ2-7; D remains unclear. The V end lost 4 bases, the J end lost 0 bases, and 9 bases lay between the germline ends. The CDR3 has 14 amino acids. Germline-derived CDR1 and CDR2 are KGHDR and SFDVKD. The CDR3 sequence is CATSDRRSSYEQYF. The CDR3 DNA reads as TGTGCCACCAGTGACCGGAGAAGCTCCTACGAGCAGTACTTC.

The chain couples TRBV7-2 to TRBJ2-5; 8 bases align to TRBD2. The V and J ends lost 5 bases and 5 bases, in that order; junction bases with no gene match: 10. The germline V gene encodes CDR1 SGHTA and CDR2 FQGNSA. The CDR3 contains 15 residues. This CDR3 is CASSPAGGALETQYF. CDR3 coding DNA: TGTGCCAGCAGCCCCGCCGGGGGGGCATTGGAGACCCAGTACTTC.

The rearrangement uses TRBV6-5 and TRBJ2-2; D is undetermined. The CDR3 is 13 amino acids. The V gene's germline CDR1 is MNHEY and CDR2 SVGAGI. V lost 6 bases, J lost 4 bases, and 9 bases lay in between. The CDR3, as DNA: TGTGCCAGCAGCCTGGCGGTCACCGGGGAGCTGTTTTTT. Translating gives CASSLAVTGELFF.

The V call is TRBV7-2, the J call TRBJ2-4; 8 positions agree with TRBD1. V trimming: 1 base; J trimming: 8 bases; junction bases outside the gene matches: 4. CDR3 length: 14 residues. Germline V lookup: CDR1 SGHTA, CDR2 FQGNSA. This chain's CDR3 is CASSLGTGYDIQYF. Here the CDR3 DNA reads TGTGCCAGCAGCTTAGGGACAGGGTATGACATTCAGTACTTC.

The chain combines TRBV12-5 with TRBJ2-3, with 9 bases matching TRBD1. Germline trimming cut 7 bases from V and 5 bases from J; bases unmatched to any gene: 10. CDR3 length: 15 residues. CDR1 is LGHNT, CDR2 FRNRAP, per germline. CDR3 sequence reads: CASAAGQGYRDTQYF. The CDR3 DNA follows: TGTGCTAGTGCCGCGGGACAGGGATATAGAGATACGCAGTATTTT.

This clone occurred a few times. The chain links TRBV11-3 to TRBJ2-2; 10 bases are a match to TRBD1. This CDR3 contains 16 residues. V lost 5 bases and J lost 4; bases outside the gene matches: 7. Germline V gene sequence: CDR1 SGHNT, CDR2 YENEEA. CDR3 coding DNA: TGTGCCAGCAGCCTACCGGGACAGGGGAGCACCGGGGAGCTGTTTTTT. Translated: CASSLPGQGSTGELFF.

The rearrangement uses TRBV5-6 and TRBJ2-1, with TRBD2 matching over 8 bases. CDR3 length: 14 amino acids. From germline, CDR1 is SGHDT and CDR2 YYEEEE. The V gene end was trimmed by 5 bases and the J gene end by 8 bases; junction bases not matched to a gene: 9. CDR3 in amino acids: CASSRAGVVDEQFF. Written as DNA, the CDR3 is TGTGCCAGCAGTAGAGCGGGAGTGGTCGATGAGCAGTTCTTC.

The chain uses TRBV7-2 and TRBJ2-1; possibly TRBD1 for D (5 bases). This CDR3 is 12 amino acids long. V lost 3 bases to trimming and J lost 12 bases, with 12 bases between them. Germline V gene lookup returns CDR1 SGHTA and CDR2 FQGNSA. The CDR3 DNA sequence: TGTGCCAGCAGCTTTAATCAGGGTGGGCAGTTCTTC. Translating gives CASSFNQGGQFF. The complete variable domain, with remaining parts taken from reference TRBV7-2 and TRBJ2-1, reads GAGVSQSPSNKVTEKGKDVELRCDPISGHTALYWYRQSLGQGLEFLIYFQGNSAPDKSGLPSDRFSAERTGGSVSTLTIQRTQQEDSAVYLCASSFNQGGQFFGPGTRLTVL.

Concerning this clone: At one boundary the junction diverges from the germline segment, which might be a read error. The chain is built from TRBV7-7 and TRBJ2-1; TRBD2 agrees at 7 bases. Germline loops: CDR1 SSHAT, CDR2 FNYEAQ (reference sequence). The CDR3 totals 13 residues. The CDR3 DNA is TGTGCTAGCAGCCTGGGACTACTTAATGAGCAGTTCTTC. This sequence encodes CASSLGLLNEQFF.

The CDR3 coding sequence is TGTGCCACCAGTGCCGGGAACTATGGCTACACCTTC. Protein: CATSAGNYGYTF. The V and J genes are TRBV24-1 and TRBJ1-2; D ambiguous. This CDR3 has 12 residues. Trimming took off 5 bases at V and 2 bases at J, with 5 bases between the two ends. CDR1 and CDR2 from the germline V gene are KGHDR and SFDVKD.